The rows below give T cell receptor beta chains drawn from one sample of a study of cytomegalovirus exposure and HLA in healthy donors. Generated by immunoSEQ multiplex PCR, the TCRdb table keeps only in-frame clones and is missing some. The sample comprises a few hundred thousand clones, about 87% of which are singletons, and roughly 2.3% rests with the top ten. The sequencing input was PBMCs. The receptor source for this set is a woman under 30 in good health and CMV-seronegative. Each CDR3 is given with its conserved first and last residue. The D gene is left open where the match is weak. Part of the rows lack a size; the others show once, few, many or a class for expanded clones.

TRBV5-4	once	TRBD2	TRBJ2-1	CASSLEPPTSGVGNEQFF	TGTGCCAGCAGCTTGGAACCTCCTACTAGCGGGGTAGGTAATGAGCAGTTCTTC
TRBV7-9	.	.	TRBJ2-5	CASSSPGGGRNQETQYF	TGTGCCAGCAGCTCCCCTGGGGGGGGGCGAAACCAAGAGACCCAGTACTTC
TRBV13	few	TRBD1	TRBJ2-7	CASSLGRTGYEQYF	TGTGCCAGCAGCTTAGGGAGGACAGGATACGAGCAGTACTTC
TRBV2	.	.	TRBJ2-3	CASSKQGALTDTQYF	TGTGCCAGCAGTAAACAGGGAGCACTTACAGATACGCAGTATTTT
TRBV5-8	.	TRBD1	TRBJ2-7	CASSWSTGANSYEQYF	TGTGCCAGCAGCTGGAGCACAGGGGCGAACTCCTACGAGCAGTACTTC
TRBV14	few	TRBD2	TRBJ2-1	CASSPTLAGGYNEQFF	TGTGCCAGCAGCCCCACCCTAGCGGGGGGGTACAATGAGCAGTTCTTC
TRBV25-1	.	.	TRBJ1-2	CASSEGGGFGYGYTF	TGTGCCAGCAGTGAAGGCGGTGGGTTTGGCTATGGCTACACCTTC
TRBV14	.	TRBD1	TRBJ1-3	CASSPPRRDRAGNTIYF	TGTGCCAGCAGCCCCCCTCGCCGGGACAGGGCTGGAAACACCATATATTTT
TRBV6-5	.	.	TRBJ2-3	CASSYSNAVGSQYF	TGTGCCAGCAGTTACTCCAACGCGGTGGGTTCGCAGTATTTT
TRBV6-1	.	.	TRBJ1-1	CASSSPIERAFF	TGTGCCAGCAGTTCCCCTATAGAGAGGGCTTTCTTT
TRBV10-3	once	.	TRBJ1-3	CAISEETPPGNTIYF	TGTGCCATCAGTGAAGAAACACCTCCAGGAAACACCATATATTTT
TRBV2	.	TRBD1	TRBJ2-2	CASSSGTGVNTGELFF	TGTGCCAGCAGTTCCGGGACAGGGGTGAACACCGGGGAGCTGTTTTTT
TRBV2	.	TRBD1	TRBJ1-1	CASSSGRDREAFF	TGTGCCAGCAGTTCTGGCCGGGACAGAGAAGCTTTCTTT
TRBV10-2	.	TRBD1	TRBJ1-3	CASWDRGPGNTIYF	TGCGCCAGCTGGGACAGGGGGCCTGGAAACACCATATATTTT
TRBV7-9	.	.	TRBJ1-1	CASSFDGGMVPEAFF	TGTGCCAGCAGTTTCGACGGGGGGATGGTTCCTGAAGCTTTCTTT
TRBV7-9	.	.	TRBJ1-4	CASSLLTAPNEKLFF	TGTGCCAGCAGCTTATTGACAGCCCCTAATGAAAAACTGTTTTTT
TRBV18	.	TRBD1	TRBJ2-1	CASSLNRGEQFF	TGTGCCAGCTCACTGAACAGGGGTGAGCAGTTCTTC
TRBV4-1	.	.	TRBJ1-2	CASSQEGRVDGYTF	TGCGCCAGCAGCCAAGAAGGCAGGGTGGATGGCTACACCTTC
TRBV9	.	.	TRBJ2-3	CASSLGFGGDTQYF	TGTGCCAGCAGCCTGGGCTTCGGGGGAGATACGCAGTATTTT
TRBV29-1	.	.	TRBJ2-7	CSVVLGGGNHRSYKQYF	TGCAGCGTTGTCCTAGGTGGGGGGAATCACCGGTCCTACAAGCAGTACTTC
TRBV5-4	.	.	TRBJ1-2	CASSSLGVLDGYTF	TGTGCCAGCAGCTCCCTAGGAGTTTTAGACGGCTACACCTTC
TRBV10-2	few	TRBD1	TRBJ2-3	CASMDRVRTDTQYF	TGCGCCAGCATGGACAGGGTTCGGACAGATACGCAGTATTTT
TRBV5-1	.	.	TRBJ1-3	CASSPWGDGNTIYF	TGCGCCAGCAGCCCTTGGGGGGATGGAAACACCATATATTTT
TRBV5-1	.	.	TRBJ2-3	CASSLNIREYSTDTQYF	TGCGCCAGCAGCTTGAATATACGGGAGTATAGCACAGATACGCAGTATTTT
TRBV29-1	.	.	TRBJ2-5	CSVWRDQETQYF	TGCAGCGTTTGGAGGGATCAAGAGACCCAGTACTTC
TRBV6-4	.	TRBD1	TRBJ1-5	CASSATGGSQPQHF	TGTGCCAGCAGTGCGACAGGGGGCTCTCAGCCCCAGCATTTT
TRBV2	.	.	TRBJ1-5	CASSGAGIGNQPQHF	TGTGCCAGCAGTGGGGCAGGGATAGGCAATCAGCCCCAGCATTTT
TRBV5-4	few	TRBD1	TRBJ1-4	CASSHRDSLNEKLFF	TGTGCCAGCAGCCACCGGGACAGCCTTAATGAAAAACTGTTTTTT
TRBV5-1	.	.	TRBJ2-5	CASSLQETQYF	TGCGCCAGCAGCCTACAAGAGACCCAGTACTTC
TRBV5-1	.	.	TRBJ1-1	CASSTAAGNTEAFF	TGCGCCAGCAGCACCGCCGCAGGGAACACTGAAGCTTTCTTT
TRBV5-1	.	.	TRBJ1-2	CASSPGGSSSNNYGYTF	TGCGCCAGCAGCCCGGGGGGGTCCAGCTCGAATAACTATGGCTACACCTTC
TRBV11-3	.	.	TRBJ2-5	CASSLGTAGVLYQETQYF	TGTGCCAGCAGCTTGGGCACAGCAGGGGTCTTGTACCAAGAGACCCAGTACTTC
TRBV19	few	.	TRBJ1-2	CASSIDVPYEDGYTF	TGTGCCAGTAGTATAGATGTACCCTATGAAGATGGCTACACCTTC
TRBV29-1	.	.	TRBJ1-2	CSARDMTFGKNGYTF	TGCAGCGCCCGGGACATGACTTTCGGGAAAAATGGCTACACCTTC
TRBV7-6	.	.	TRBJ2-7	CASSLGDSTSYEQYF	TGTGCCAGCAGCTTAGGGGACTCTACCTCCTACGAGCAGTACTTC
TRBV5-8	.	TRBD1	TRBJ1-4	CASSWGQGAEKLFF	TGTGCCAGCAGCTGGGGACAGGGGGCTGAAAAACTGTTTTTT
TRBV13	.	TRBD1	TRBJ1-2	CASSPRDRGLYGYTF	TGTGCCAGCAGCCCGCGGGACAGGGGTTTATATGGCTACACCTTC
TRBV9	.	TRBD2	TRBJ2-3	CAYRRVAGGPGTDTQYF	TGTGCCTACCGACGGGTAGCGGGGGGGCCGGGCACAGATACGCAGTATTTT
TRBV4-1	few	TRBD1	TRBJ1-4	CASSQAGQATTNEKLFF	TGCGCCAGCAGCCAAGCGGGACAGGCAACAACTAATGAAAAACTGTTTTTT
TRBV4-1	.	.	TRBJ1-4	CASSQAPRQVYNEKLFF	TGCGCCAGCAGCCAAGCCCCTCGACAGGTCTATAATGAAAAACTGTTTTTT
TRBV4-1	.	TRBD1	TRBJ2-7	CASSQEGGQVSYEQYF	TGCGCCAGCAGCCAAGAGGGGGGACAGGTATCCTACGAGCAGTACTTC
TRBV7-6	.	TRBD1	TRBJ1-1	CASSSPQGENTEAFF	TGTGCCAGCAGCTCTCCTCAGGGGGAGAACACTGAAGCTTTCTTT
TRBV9	.	TRBD1	TRBJ2-3	CASSGHRDRITDTQYF	TGTGCCAGCAGCGGACACCGGGACAGGATCACAGATACGCAGTATTTT
TRBV9	.	.	TRBJ2-2	CASSSRFLTGELFF	TGTGCCAGCAGCTCGAGGTTCCTCACCGGGGAGCTGTTTTTT
TRBV27	once	.	TRBJ2-2	CASSLQSAGELFF	TGTGCCAGCAGCCTCCAGAGCGCCGGGGAGCTGTTTTTT
TRBV29-1	.	.	TRBJ1-4	CSVIQGNEKLFF	TGCAGCGTAATACAGGGTAATGAAAAACTGTTTTTT
TRBV6-6	.	.	TRBJ2-2	CASSYSRPDITGELFF	TGTGCCAGCAGTTACTCGCGCCCCGATATAACCGGGGAGCTGTTTTTT
TRBV2	.	TRBD1	TRBJ1-4	CASTTQGAGEKLFF	TGTGCCAGCACCACACAGGGGGCAGGTGAAAAACTGTTTTTT
TRBV11-3	.	TRBD1	TRBJ2-3	CASSTGTARTDTQYF	TGTGCCAGCAGCACGGGGACAGCCCGCACAGATACGCAGTATTTT
TRBV2	.	.	TRBJ1-2	CASRNRVLDYGYTF	TGTGCCAGCAGAAACAGGGTTTTGGACTATGGCTACACCTTC
TRBV7-9	.	.	TRBJ2-5	CASSLAHGAQETQYF	TGTGCCAGCAGCTTAGCGCATGGAGCCCAAGAGACCCAGTACTTC
TRBV30	.	TRBD1	TRBJ1-5	CASQGASNQPQHF	TGTGCCTCACAGGGGGCCAGCAATCAGCCCCAGCATTTT
TRBV27	.	TRBD1	TRBJ1-5	CASSLSGTGGRGNQPQHF	TGTGCCAGCAGTTTGTCCGGGACAGGGGGCCGAGGGAATCAGCCCCAGCATTTT
TRBV7-9	.	.	TRBJ1-1	CASSFLGLDTEAFF	TGTGCCAGCAGCTTTTTGGGCCTGGACACTGAAGCTTTCTTT